Listed below are T cell receptor beta chains from one sample, sequenced in a study of cytomegalovirus exposure and HLA in healthy donors. Generated by immunoSEQ multiplex PCR, the TCRdb table keeps only in-frame clones and is missing some. Among 100,000 to 150,000 clones listed, less than 85% were seen once. The material sequenced was PBMCs. Receptor source: a man in his forties in good health and CMV-seronegative. Each CDR3 is given with its conserved first and last residue. The D gene is left open where the match is weak. Size is stated for part of the rows, as once, few or many counts, or as a class when the clone is expanded.

J	length	D	size	V	DNA	CDR3
TRBJ1-3	15	-	once	TRBV7-9	TGTGCCAGCAGCTACGGGACACCCTCTGGAAACACCATATATTTT	CASSYGTPSGNTIYF
TRBJ2-1	15	-	-	TRBV6-1	TGTGCCAGCAGTGAAGGGGTGGTACTAGGGATTGAGCAGTTCTTC	CASSEGVVLGIEQFF
TRBJ2-5	12	-	-	TRBV5-6	TGTGCCAGCAGCTTGACCTCGGGGACTCCGTACTTC	CASSLTSGTPYF
TRBJ2-1	19	TRBD2	-	TRBV19	TGTGCCAGTAGTATTGGACAGGGGACAACTAGCGGGAGTGGGGATGAGCAGTTCTTC	CASSIGQGTTSGSGDEQFF
TRBJ2-3	16	TRBD2	-	TRBV12-5	TGTGCTAGCAGTCCGGGGACTAGCATCTTCACAGATACGCAGTATTTT	CASSPGTSIFTDTQYF
TRBJ2-3	14	TRBD1	-	TRBV5-1	TGCGCCAGCAGCTTTGGGACAGGCACAGATACGCAGTATTTT	CASSFGTGTDTQYF
TRBJ2-7	12	-	-	TRBV29-1	TGCAGCGTGGGCATTGACCCCTACGAGCAGTACTTC	CSVGIDPYEQYF
TRBJ2-3	16	TRBD2	once	TRBV5-1	TGCGCCAGCAGCGGAGGGACTAGCGGGAGTGCAGATACGCAGTATTTT	CASSGGTSGSADTQYF
TRBJ1-3	12	-	-	TRBV30	TGTGCCTGGAGTGTTTCAGGAAACACCATATATTTT	CAWSVSGNTIYF
TRBJ2-7	14	TRBD1	few	TRBV19	TGTGCCAGTAGCTCCGGGACAGGGGTCGTACCACAGTACTTC	CASSSGTGVVPQYF
TRBJ2-7	15	TRBD1	-	TRBV5-1	TGCGCCAGCAGCTTCCAGGGGACAGCCTCCTACGAGCAGTACTTC	CASSFQGTASYEQYF
TRBJ1-6	15	-	-	TRBV4-2	TGTGCCAGCAGCCAAGAGGAGACAGCAGGATCACCCCTCCACTTT	CASSQEETAGSPLHF
TRBJ2-7	14	TRBD2	-	TRBV2	TGTGCCAGCAGGACCGGGGGAGGGGCCTACGAGCAGTACTTC	CASRTGGGAYEQYF
TRBJ2-7	11	-	once	TRBV6-6	TGTGCCAGCAGTGGAGGGTTCCCCCAGTACTTC	CASSGGFPQYF
TRBJ1-1	13	TRBD1	-	TRBV30	TGTGCCTGGAGTGGTACAGGGGCGGATGAAGCTTTCTTT	CAWSGTGADEAFF
TRBJ2-3	14	TRBD2	-	TRBV28	TGTGCCAGCAGACAAACTAGCGGGGGCGATACGCAGTATTTT	CASRQTSGGDTQYF
TRBJ2-7	13	-	-	TRBV9	TGTGCCAGCAGCCTTTTGGAGGGAAACGAGCAGTACTTC	CASSLLEGNEQYF
TRBJ2-7	16	TRBD1	-	TRBV5-1	TGCGCCAGCAGCTTGGCCACCGCGGGACAGGGATCCGAGCAGTACTTC	CASSLATAGQGSEQYF
TRBJ1-1	13	-	once	TRBV10-3	TGTGCCATCAGTGTGGGGGCCGTCACTGAAGCTTTCTTT	CAISVGAVTEAFF
TRBJ1-4	18	TRBD1	-	TRBV28	TGTGCCAGCAAACTCCCGGGACAGGGTTTTGCAACTAATGAAAAACTGTTTTTT	CASKLPGQGFATNEKLFF
TRBJ1-2	15	TRBD1	-	TRBV9	TGTGCCAGCAGCCAGCGGACAGGTCTCAACTATGGCTACACCTTC	CASSQRTGLNYGYTF
TRBJ1-1	15	TRBD1	-	TRBV10-3	TGTGCCATCAGTGAGCCACCTTACAGGGGAACTGAAGCTTTCTTT	CAISEPPYRGTEAFF